The clone carrying this T cell receptor (beta chain) was counted ten times or more. This specimen belongs to a study of prognosis after radiotherapy for stage I lung cancer. V was pared by 4 bases and J by 0 bases, with 13 bases between. Germline V gives CDR1 GTSNPN, CDR2 SVGIG (reference sequence). The length of the CDR3 is 15 residues. TCR beta CDR3 amplification from genomic DNA was performed by two-round multiplex PCR. Primers targeting each individual TRBV and TRBJ gene were applied in first-round PCR. One entry per CDR3 protein, called by TCRdb with MiXCR from the multiplex PCR reads. The data hold around 19,000 distinct CDR3 sequences, with about 60% observed a single time.

The sample in question was PBMCs, obtained before or after stereotactic body radiation therapy (not recorded which). V and J are TRBV30 and TRBJ2-4; D remains unclear. The TCR sequence derives from a donor aged 50 or older with non-small cell lung cancer. The CDR3 DNA reads TGTGCCTGGACCACTCCTATTCTAGCCAAAAACATTCAGTACTTC. The encoded protein is CAWTTPILAKNIQYF.